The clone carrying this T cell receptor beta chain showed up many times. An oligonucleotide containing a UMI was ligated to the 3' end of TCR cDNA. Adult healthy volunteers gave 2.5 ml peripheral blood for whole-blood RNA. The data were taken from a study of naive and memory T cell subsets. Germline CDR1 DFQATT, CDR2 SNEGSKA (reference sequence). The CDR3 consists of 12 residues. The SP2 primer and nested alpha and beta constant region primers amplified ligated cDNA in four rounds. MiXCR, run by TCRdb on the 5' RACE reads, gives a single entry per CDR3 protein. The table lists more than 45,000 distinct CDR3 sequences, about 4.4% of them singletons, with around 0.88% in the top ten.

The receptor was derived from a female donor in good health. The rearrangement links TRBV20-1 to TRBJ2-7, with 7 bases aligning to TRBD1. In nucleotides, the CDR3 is TGCAGCTCGAACAGGGGACCCTACGAGCAGTACTTC. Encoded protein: CSSNRGPYEQYF.